Listed below are T cell receptor beta chains from one sample, sequenced in a study of technical replicates of blood from several donors. TCRdb keeps only in-frame clones here, not all; method: immunoSEQ multiplex PCR. The data show about 73,000 clones, with roughly 90% seen just once and 4.7% held by the top ten. Material: PBMCs. The receptors were gathered from a human donor in good health. Some clones in this sample may be carry-over from other donors' samples. The CDR3 runs from the conserved cysteine through the conserved F or W. D genes are given only for firm matches. Clone size is given for some rows only: seen once, a few or many times, or a class if the clone is expanded.

size | J | V | D | CDR3 | DNA
- | TRBJ1-2 | TRBV11-1 | - | CASTAGGPGTITF | TGTGCCAGCACCGCGGGGGGCCCGGGGACGATAACCTTC
- | TRBJ1-6 | TRBV18 | - | CASSPGHLNSPLHF | TGTGCCAGCTCACCAGGACATCTTAATTCACCCCTCCACTTT
once | TRBJ2-7 | TRBV2 | - | CASRANQGTYEQYF | TGTGCCAGCAGGGCAAACCAGGGGACCTACGAGCAGTACTTC
- | TRBJ2-7 | TRBV6-6 | - | CASSQRGYEQYF | TGTGCCAGCAGCCAACGAGGCTACGAGCAGTACTTC
- | TRBJ2-7 | TRBV5-1 | TRBD2 | CASSLADAYEQYF | TGCGCCAGCAGCCTAGCGGATGCCTACGAGCAGTACTTC
- | TRBJ1-1 | TRBV6-1 | - | CASQSGLMNTEAFF | TGTGCCAGCCAAAGCGGGCTAATGAACACTGAAGCTTTCTTT
once | TRBJ1-4 | TRBV4-1 | - | CASSQVGKLFF | TGCGCCAGCAGCCAAGTCGGAAAACTGTTTTTT
- | TRBJ2-5 | TRBV5-8 | TRBD1 | CASRRDRVGETQYF | TGTGCCAGCAGACGAGACAGGGTTGGAGAGACCCAGTACTTC
- | TRBJ2-3 | TRBV7-2 | TRBD2 | CASSYPTSGSVEDTQYF | TGTGCCAGCAGCTACCCGACTAGCGGGAGCGTGGAAGATACGCAGTATTTT
- | TRBJ2-2 | TRBV30 | - | CAWARDKVGRELFF | TGTGCCTGGGCCCGGGACAAGGTGGGACGGGAGCTGTTTTTT
once | TRBJ1-2 | TRBV7-3 | TRBD1 | CASSPTGDYGYTF | TGTGCCAGCAGCCCGACAGGGGACTATGGCTACACCTTC
once | TRBJ1-3 | TRBV7-9 | - | CASSLVPHHSGNTIYF | TGTGCCAGCAGCTTAGTCCCACACCACTCTGGAAACACCATATATTTT
- | TRBJ1-1 | TRBV20-1 | TRBD1 | CSARGTVEAFF | TGCAGTGCTAGGGGGACAGTTGAAGCTTTCTTT
- | TRBJ1-4 | TRBV4-2 | - | CASSQVIDYGEKLFF | TGTGCCAGCAGCCAAGTTATCGATTACGGGGAAAAACTGTTTTTT
- | TRBJ1-1 | TRBV5-1 | - | CASSSGVGRDTEAFF | TGCGCCAGCAGCTCCGGTGTGGGGAGGGACACTGAAGCTTTCTTT
- | TRBJ2-3 | TRBV30 | - | CAWSYPDTQYF | TGTGCCTGGTCCTATCCAGATACGCAGTATTTT
- | TRBJ2-2 | TRBV2 | - | CASSDIWRTGELFF | TGTGCCAGCAGTGACATTTGGAGAACCGGGGAGCTGTTTTTT
- | TRBJ1-4 | TRBV30 | TRBD1 | CAWSYRGIEKLFF | TGTGCCTGGAGTTACAGGGGAATCGAAAAACTGTTTTTT
- | TRBJ1-2 | TRBV5-1 | TRBD1 | CASTISEGAQGYTF | TGCGCCAGCACCATCTCGGAGGGGGCGCAGGGCTACACCTTC
- | TRBJ1-1 | TRBV5-6 | - | CASSPLRRGTEAFF | TGTGCCAGCAGCCCCCTACGGCGGGGCACTGAAGCTTTCTTT
- | TRBJ2-5 | TRBV10-3 | TRBD2 | CAISAGTSGGETQYF | TGTGCCATCAGTGCGGGGACTAGCGGGGGGGAGACCCAGTACTTC
- | TRBJ2-5 | TRBV4-1 | TRBD2 | CASSRYGLAGGHQETQYF | TGCGCCAGCAGCCGATACGGACTAGCGGGGGGGCATCAAGAGACCCAGTACTTC
- | TRBJ2-7 | TRBV4-1 | TRBD1 | CASSRTGGYYEQYF | TGCGCCAGCAGCCGGACAGGGGGATACTACGAGCAGTACTTC
- | TRBJ1-4 | TRBV30 | - | CAWERTHEKLFF | TGTGCCTGGGAGCGGACTCATGAAAAACTGTTTTTT
- | TRBJ2-7 | TRBV6-1 | TRBD2 | CASKTSAGAAYEQYF | TGTGCCAGCAAAACATCAGCGGGGGCTGCCTACGAGCAGTACTTC
- | TRBJ1-1 | TRBV29-1 | TRBD1 | CSVEGYRGRSEAFF | TGCAGCGTTGAAGGCTACAGGGGGCGAAGTGAAGCTTTCTTT
- | TRBJ2-2 | TRBV7-9 | TRBD2 | CASSPRTSVWELFF | TGTGCCAGCAGCCCTAGGACTAGCGTTTGGGAGCTGTTTTTT
- | TRBJ2-1 | TRBV5-1 | TRBD1 | CASSSYPRDRGYNEQFF | TGCGCCAGCAGCTCCTACCCCCGGGACAGGGGGTACAATGAGCAGTTCTTC
- | TRBJ2-1 | TRBV15 | TRBD2 | CATSRAAGLADNEQFF | TGTGCCACCAGCAGAGCCGCGGGACTAGCGGACAATGAGCAGTTCTTC
few | TRBJ1-3 | TRBV2 | - | CAGSQDGISGNTIYF | TGTGCCGGATCTCAAGACGGGATCTCTGGAAACACCATATATTTT
- | TRBJ2-2 | TRBV7-8 | TRBD2 | CASGLGLAGVPFRIGELFF | TGTGCCAGCGGGTTAGGACTAGCGGGAGTTCCGTTCCGGATCGGGGAGCTGTTTTTT
- | TRBJ1-5 | TRBV5-8 | TRBD1 | CASSMDRGNQPQHF | TGTGCCAGCAGCATGGACAGGGGCAATCAGCCCCAGCATTTT
- | TRBJ1-1 | TRBV11-1 | - | CASSQPGRGPGTEAFF | TGTGCCAGCAGCCAGCCGGGGCGGGGGCCTGGCACTGAAGCTTTCTTT
- | TRBJ1-5 | TRBV4-1 | TRBD1 | CASSQVGTGINQPQHF | TGCGCCAGCAGCCAAGTTGGGACAGGGATTAATCAGCCCCAGCATTTT
once | TRBJ1-3 | TRBV11-2 | - | CASSAPQGSGNTIYF | TGTGCCAGCAGCGCCCCACAGGGCTCTGGAAACACCATATATTTT
- | TRBJ2-7 | TRBV11-2 | - | CASSPGTHPGEQYF | TGTGCCAGCAGCCCCGGGACTCACCCGGGAGAGCAGTACTTC
- | TRBJ1-1 | TRBV4-3 | - | CASSQDLTGTEAFF | TGCGCCAGCAGCCAAGATTTGACGGGGACTGAAGCTTTCTTT
- | TRBJ2-3 | TRBV5-1 | TRBD2 | CASSPGTSAFTDTQYF | TGCGCCAGCAGCCCCGGGACTAGCGCTTTCACAGATACGCAGTATTTT
- | TRBJ2-7 | TRBV13 | - | CASSLGRSAYEQYF | TGTGCCAGCAGCTTAGGTCGGAGTGCCTACGAGCAGTACTTC
- | TRBJ2-7 | TRBV4-2 | - | CASSQEVQGTGSYEQYF | TGTGCCAGCAGCCAAGAGGTTCAGGGGACGGGATCCTACGAGCAGTACTTC
- | TRBJ2-6 | TRBV10-3 | - | CATSREANVLTF | TGTGCCACCTCGCGTGAGGCCAACGTCCTGACTTTC
- | TRBJ2-1 | TRBV19 | TRBD2 | CASSSRASGGNEQFF | TGTGCCAGTAGTAGTAGGGCTAGCGGGGGCAATGAGCAGTTCTTC
- | TRBJ1-5 | TRBV6-1 | - | CASSAGDQPQHF | TGTGCCAGCAGCGCAGGGGATCAGCCCCAGCATTTT
- | TRBJ2-7 | TRBV20-1 | TRBD1 | CSARARDREYF | TGCAGTGCTAGGGCCCGGGACAGGGAGTACTTC
- | TRBJ1-1 | TRBV10-3 | - | CAISEHGENTEAFF | TGTGCCATCAGTGAGCACGGAGAGAACACTGAAGCTTTCTTT
- | TRBJ2-5 | TRBV5-4 | - | CASSLAGGGETQYF | TGTGCCAGCAGCTTGGCCGGGGGAGGAGAGACCCAGTACTTC
- | TRBJ1-3 | TRBV4-3 | TRBD1 | CASSQGWTGSSGNTIYF | TGCGCCAGCAGCCAAGGGTGGACAGGTAGCTCTGGAAACACCATATATTTT
few | TRBJ1-6 | TRBV4-2 | - | CASSQDVENSPLHF | TGTGCCAGCAGCCAAGATGTGGAGAATTCACCCCTCCACTTT
- | TRBJ2-1 | TRBV6-1 | TRBD2 | CASTEAGGSYNEQFF | TGTGCCAGCACTGAAGCGGGAGGGTCCTACAATGAGCAGTTCTTC
- | TRBJ2-7 | TRBV10-3 | - | CAIGGDSARSRGEQYF | TGTGCCATTGGTGGCGATTCGGCACGTAGTAGGGGGGAGCAGTACTTC
- | TRBJ1-2 | TRBV5-6 | TRBD1 | CASSLESDRRGLSGYTF | TGTGCCAGCAGCTTGGAATCTGACCGCAGGGGGCTAAGTGGCTACACCTTC
- | TRBJ1-5 | TRBV19 | - | CASSGVGGINQPQHF | TGTGCCAGTAGCGGCGTTGGGGGGATCAATCAGCCCCAGCATTTT
- | TRBJ2-1 | TRBV7-6 | TRBD2 | CASSPRSGVYNEQFF | TGTGCCAGCAGCCCGAGGAGCGGGGTTTACAATGAGCAGTTCTTC
- | TRBJ2-2 | TRBV5-1 | - | CASSLAEPTGELFF | TGCGCCAGCAGCTTGGCCGAGCCAACCGGGGAGCTGTTTTTT
- | TRBJ1-5 | TRBV19 | TRBD1 | CASSIGTGGNQPQHF | TGTGCCAGTAGTATAGGGACAGGGGGCAATCAGCCCCAGCATTTT